The T cell receptor (beta chain) under discussion was sequenced for a study of cytomegalovirus exposure and HLA in healthy donors. Study at large: A subsequent analysis stated that the approximately 120 validation repertoires were run on the same platform as the approximately 660 first-cohort repertoires.

The CDR3 spans 14 residues. Per the germline V gene, CDR1 is GTSNPN and CDR2 is SVGIG (reference sequence). V lost 0 bases, J lost 8 bases, and 8 bases stayed unmatched. Profiled with immunoSEQ multiplex PCR; TCRdb holds only in-frame clones, not every one. The sample lists roughly 270,000 clones; 85% to 90% were seen once. The source of this sequence is a woman aged 18-30 years in good health and CMV-seronegative. The rearrangement links TRBV30 to TRBJ1-2; 8 bases match TRBD1. The sequencing sample was made of PBMCs. CDR3 DNA sequence: TGTGCCTGGAGTGTACCGGGACAGGTATGGGGCTACACCTTC. Protein sequence: CAWSVPGQVWGYTF. Using reference TRBV30 and TRBJ1-2 for the parts outside the CDR3, the full variable domain is SQTIHQWPATLVQPVGSPLSLECTVEGTSNPNLYWYRQAAGRGLQLLFYSVGIGQISSEVPQNLSASRPQDRQFILSSKKLLLSDSGFYLCAWSVPGQVWGYTFGSGTRLTVV.